This T cell receptor (beta chain) was found in a study of blood T cell repertoires in COVID-19. Study context: There were acute and convalescent COVID-19 samples, and they came from the United States, Italy and Spain. T cells, B-cell-depleted T cells, or PBMCs provided the cDNA or gDNA that served as material.

The CDR3 is made up of 15 amino acids. CDR1 is LNHDA and CDR2 is SQIVND in the germline V gene (reference sequence). V trimming: 5 bases; J trimming: 3 bases; junction bases outside the gene matches: 8. This clone has just one count. The data were produced by immunoSEQ multiplex PCR, yet TCRdb's version contains in-frame clones alone and is incomplete. The data contain roughly 65,000 clones, around nine tenths of them singletons. V usage is TRBV19 and J usage is TRBJ2-7; 9 nucleotides align to TRBD1. The sequence came from a woman in her sixties or seventies with acute or convalescent COVID-19. The sequenced sample consisted of peripheral blood. The CDR3 loop is CASSARDRAIYEQYF. The CDR3 nucleotides are TGTGCCAGTAGTGCTAGGGACAGGGCGATCTACGAGCAGTACTTC.